Below, 26 T cell receptor beta chains from the same sample are listed, as sequenced in a study of blood T cell repertoires in COVID-19. Libraries were prepared by immunoSEQ multiplex PCR; TCRdb keeps only in-frame clonotypes and omits some of them. The repertoire holds 270,000 or so clones, with more than 75% as singletons. Source material: PBMCs or T cells enriched from blood (not recorded which). Receptors originate from a woman aged 40 to 50 with acute COVID-19.

The chain has TRBV9 and TRBJ2-1; 7 positions agree with TRBD2. The CDR3 has 15 amino acids. J lost 10 bases, V lost 7 bases, and 17 bases had no gene match. Germline V CDR1 and CDR2: SGDLS, YYNGEE. CDR3 coding DNA: TGTGCCAGCGGCGGGGAGGGCTTTCGGACCAGCGAGCAGTTCTTC. The encoded protein is CASGGEGFRTSEQFF.

V usage is TRBV18 and J usage is TRBJ2-7; D perhaps matches TRBD1 (6 bases). CDR3 length equals 12 residues. Germline CDR1 and CDR2: KGHSH and LQKENI. With 5 bases removed from V and 5 bases from J, the gap between germline ends came to 10 bases. As DNA, the CDR3 is TGTGCCAGCTCAACTACAGGGAACGAGCAGTACTTC. Translating it yields CASSTTGNEQYF.

V usage is TRBV6-5 and J usage is TRBJ1-5; D is ambiguous. The ends were cut back, 5 bases at V and 9 bases at J, with 17 bases in the middle. The germline gives CDR1 MNHEY, CDR2 SVGAGI. This CDR3 has 14 residues. The CDR3 DNA reads as TGTGCCAGCAGTCCGACGGGAGCGGGTCTGCCCCAGCATTTT. Translated: CASSPTGAGLPQHF.

V is TRBV7-9 and J is TRBJ2-5, with D maybe TRBD2 (5 bases). This CDR3 has 12 amino acids. Germline CDR1 SEHNR, CDR2 FQNEAQ (reference sequence). The V gene lost 5 bases and the J gene lost 4 bases, with 8 bases spanning the gap. CDR3 sequence reads: CASSREGETQYF. CDR3 nucleotides: TGTGCCAGCAGCCGGGAAGGAGAGACCCAGTACTTC.

The V and J genes are TRBV24-1 and TRBJ1-5; D is possibly TRBD1 (6 bases). V lost 3 bases to trimming and J lost 3 bases, with 14 bases between them. The CDR3 has 16 amino acids. Germline lookup yields CDR1 KGHDR and CDR2 SFDVKD. CDR3 amino acids: CATSDAAAGANQPQHF. In DNA form, the CDR3 reads TGTGCCACCAGTGATGCGGCGGCGGGGGCCAATCAGCCCCAGCATTTT.

This clone showed up just once. This chain joins TRBV30 and TRBJ2-5; TRBD2 matches at 15 bases. CDR1 is GTSNPN and CDR2 is SVGIG in the germline V gene (reference sequence). J gave up 5 bases and V 3 bases, and 10 bases lay outside the gene matches. This CDR3 has 17 residues. CDR3 residues: CAWRRGLAGGRGETQYF. The DNA for the CDR3 is TGTGCCTGGAGACGGGGACTAGCGGGAGGCCGGGGGGAGACCCAGTACTTC.

The chain employs TRBV12-5 and TRBJ1-5, with D unresolved. The germline V gene encodes CDR1 LGHNT and CDR2 FRNRAP. The CDR3 totals 17 residues. V shed 6 bases and J shed 4 bases, with 22 bases lying between them. The CDR3 spells CASGPSGPGGRNQPQHF. CDR3 nucleotide sequence: TGTGCTAGTGGCCCGTCCGGACCGGGAGGAAGAAATCAGCCCCAGCATTTT.

V gene TRBV28 combines with J gene TRBJ1-5; 9 positions match TRBD1. The CDR3 runs 12 residues. J lost 7 bases, V lost 9 bases, and 4 bases had no gene match. Germline CDR1 and CDR2: MDHEN and SYDVKM. For the CDR3, the DNA is TGTGCCAGTGACACAGGGGGCCAGCCCCAGCATTTT. It translates to CASDTGGQPQHF.

This chain joins TRBV5-6 and TRBJ1-6; D remains ambiguous. The CDR3 covers 16 residues. The V gene lost 3 bases and the J gene lost 6 bases, with 16 bases spanning the gap. Looked up from germline, CDR1 is SGHDT and CDR2 is YYEEEE. The CDR3: CASSSVGGEVNSPLHF. CDR3 bases: TGTGCCAGCAGCTCCGTGGGCGGGGAGGTTAATTCACCCCTCCACTTT.

The chain employs TRBV9 and TRBJ2-1; D gene uncertain. Germline CDR1 SGDLS, CDR2 YYNGEE. The germline V and J ends were trimmed by 3 bases and 5 bases, with 9 bases remaining between them. The CDR3 length is 13 residues. CDR3: CASSADIDNEQFF. CDR3 sequence (DNA): TGTGCCAGCAGCGCAGACATCGACAATGAGCAGTTCTTC.

This clone was observed a single time. The V call is TRBV30, the J call TRBJ2-7; tentatively, D is TRBD2 (6 bases). V was pared by 3 bases and J by 0 bases, with 15 bases between. The CDR3 has 15 amino acids. Germline V CDR1 and CDR2: GTSNPN, SVGIG (reference sequence). The CDR3 loop is CAWSGGGGFSYEQYF. The CDR3 DNA reads as TGTGCCTGGAGCGGGGGTGGAGGCTTCTCCTACGAGCAGTACTTC.

The chain joins TRBV5-1 to TRBJ2-6; 7 nucleotides agree with TRBD1. V lost 4 bases, J lost 0 bases, and 4 bases stayed unmatched. The CDR3 is made up of 16 amino acids. CDR1 is SGHRS and CDR2 is YFSETQ in the germline V gene. DNA of the CDR3: TGCGCCAGCAGCATACAGGGGAGCTCTGGGGCCAACGTCCTGACTTTC. Translation: CASSIQGSSGANVLTF.

V gene TRBV12-5 combines with J gene TRBJ2-7; D ambiguous. Germline assignment: CDR1 LGHNT and CDR2 FRNRAP. Trimming stripped 5 bases from V and 4 bases from J, with 6 bases between. The CDR3 is made up of 11 amino acids. The CDR3 is CASGLRYEQYF. CDR3 bases: TGTGCTAGTGGTCTTCGGTACGAGCAGTACTTC.

Only one count was recorded for this clone. The chain links TRBV5-8 to TRBJ1-4; D might be TRBD1 (5 bases). The CDR3 has 16 amino acids. CDR1 is SGHTS, CDR2 YDEGEE, per germline. Trimming took off 4 bases at V and 4 bases at J, with 17 bases between the two ends. The CDR3 DNA reads as TGTGCCAGCAGCCATACCGGGACGGGAGGTAATGAAAAACTGTTTTTT. Its translation: CASSHTGTGGNEKLFF.

This rearrangement joins TRBV11-2 to TRBJ1-2, with a tentative D call TRBD1 (5 bases). This CDR3 spans 14 amino acids. Germline CDR1 reads SGHAT; CDR2 reads FQNNGV. Trimming took off 3 bases at V and 5 bases at J, with 13 bases between the two ends. CDR3 region: CASSFRDSPYGYTF. CDR3 bases: TGTGCCAGCAGCTTCCGGGACTCCCCATATGGCTACACCTTC.

The rearrangement joins TRBV12-3 or TRBV12-4 to TRBJ2-1; tentative D call: TRBD1 (5 bases). V dropped 6 bases and J dropped 16 bases, with 19 bases sitting between them. This CDR3 comprises 12 residues. The CDR3 here is CASSKDIRSSFF. For the CDR3, the DNA is TGTGCCAGCAGCAAGGACATCCGATCGTCCTTCTTC.

The V and J genes are TRBV6-6 and TRBJ1-1; TRBD1 is a possible D gene (5 bases). This CDR3 is 13 amino acids long. V lost 6 bases and J 10 bases, leaving 18 bases between the germline ends. Germline CDR1 is MNHNY and CDR2 is SVGAGI (reference sequence). Here the CDR3 reads CASSTLSTGGAFF. CDR3 sequence (DNA): TGTGCCAGCAGCACATTGAGTACCGGGGGAGCTTTCTTT.

CDR3 DNA sequence: TGTGCCAGCAGCTTGGGGTTTCTGGGGGCGGCTGAAGCTTTCTTT. It translates to CASSLGFLGAAEAFF. The chain recombines TRBV5-6 with TRBJ1-1; maybe TRBD1 (6 bases). Germline values: CDR1 SGHDT, CDR2 YYEEEE. V lost 0 bases to trimming and J lost 6 bases, with 15 bases between them. This CDR3 region has 15 residues.

The chain links TRBV2 to TRBJ2-5; possible D gene TRBD2, 6 bases. The CDR3 sequence is 14 residues long. V was trimmed by 8 bases and J by 5 bases, leaving 18 bases between them. Germline CDR1 and CDR2: SNHLY and FYNNEI. CDR3 residues: CASGDRRGKETQYF. CDR3 coding DNA: TGTGCCAGCGGGGATAGGAGGGGCAAGGAGACCCAGTACTTC.

The chain carries TRBV5-6 and TRBJ2-1; 9 bases agree with TRBD2. Trimming cost V 3 bases and J 5 bases; bases outside gene matches: 9. The CDR3 has 16 amino acids. Germline-derived CDR1 and CDR2 are SGHDT and YYEEEE. CDR3 sequence (DNA): TGTGCCAGCAGCTCGTATCTAGCGGGATTAGACAATGAGCAGTTCTTC. Amino acids: CASSSYLAGLDNEQFF.

The chain joins TRBV15 to TRBJ2-7; 7 bases align to TRBD1. The V gene's germline CDR1 is LNHNV and CDR2 YYDKDF (reference sequence). The trim removed 2 bases at V and 2 bases at J, leaving 6 bases unmatched. The length of the CDR3 is 15 residues. The CDR3 loop is CATSRTGTVAYEQYF. The CDR3 DNA sequence: TGTGCCACCAGCAGAACCGGGACAGTAGCCTACGAGCAGTACTTC.

The rearrangement joins TRBV28 to TRBJ1-4; D is unclear. The germline V gene encodes CDR1 MDHEN and CDR2 SYDVKM. V was shortened by 8 bases and J by 7 bases, with 11 bases between the two germline ends. The CDR3 runs to 12 residues. In nucleotides, the CDR3 is TGTGCCAGCTTATCCCCCCCTGAAAAACTGTTTTTT. The encoded protein is CASLSPPEKLFF.

This clone has more than one count but fewer than ten. The chain uses TRBV13 and TRBJ2-5; perhaps TRBD1 as D (5 bases). Germline-derived CDR1 and CDR2 are PRHDT and FYEKMQ (reference sequence). The CDR3 is 14 amino acids. Trimming left V 2 bases short and J 1 base short, with 8 bases between. Here the CDR3 DNA reads TGTGCCAGCAGCTTAACCGACAGCCAAGAGACCCAGTACTTC. Residues: CASSLTDSQETQYF.

This chain links TRBV4-1 with TRBJ1-4; D not resolved. V was trimmed by 0 bases and J by 2 bases, leaving 7 bases between them. Germline CDR1 is MGHRA and CDR2 is YSYEKL. The CDR3 totals 15 residues. CDR3 bases: TGCGCCAGCAGCCAAGATGGAGGGACTAATGAAAAACTGTTTTTT. It specifies CASSQDGGTNEKLFF.

The CDR3 nucleotides read TGTGCCAGCAGCTTAGGGGCAGCGAACACCGGGGAGCTGTTTTTT. Its protein is CASSLGAANTGELFF. This rearrangement joins TRBV7-3 to TRBJ2-2, with D possibly being TRBD1 (5 bases). Germline V gene data show CDR1 as SGHTA and CDR2 as FQGTGA. The germline V and J ends were trimmed by 2 bases and 0 bases, with 7 bases remaining between them. This CDR3 contains 15 residues.

On this clone itself: Germline is not matched at one junction end, which may reflect a read error. This chain connects TRBV5-4 to TRBJ2-3, with 10 bases aligning to TRBD2. The CDR3 consists of 16 residues. The germline CDR1 and CDR2 sequences are SGHNT and YYREEE (reference sequence). CDR3 residues: CASSPGTSDFTDTRYF. The CDR3 DNA reads TGTGCCAGCAGCCCAGGGACTAGCGACTTCACAGATACGCGGTATTTT.